These 19 T cell receptor beta chains were all obtained from the same sample, sequenced in a study of cytomegalovirus exposure and HLA in healthy donors. Use of 60 Vbeta and 13 Jbeta primers characterized the PCR. Profiled with immunoSEQ multiplex PCR; TCRdb holds only in-frame clones, not every one. The sample includes about 210,000 clones, around 78% of them seen just once. Input material: PBMCs. These receptors were collected from a woman aged 25-40 years in good health and CMV-seropositive.

The chain recombines TRBV5-6 with TRBJ2-7, with 8 bases lining up with TRBD2. The V gene's germline CDR1 is SGHDT and CDR2 YYEEEE. With 0 bases clipped from V and 1 base from J, the junction kept 6 bases outside the gene matches. This CDR3 has 16 amino acids. This CDR3 reads CASSLGLAGRSYEQYF. The CDR3, as DNA: TGTGCCAGCAGCTTGGGGTTAGCGGGACGATCCTACGAGCAGTACTTC. Full variable domain (missing parts from reference TRBV5-6 and TRBJ2-7): DAGVTQSPTHLIKTRGQQVTLRCSPKSGHDTVSWYQQALGQGPQFIFQYYEEEERQRGNFPDRFSGHQFPNYSSELNVNALLLGDSALYLCASSLGLAGRSYEQYFGPGTRLTVT.

The CDR3 reads CASSSLVSTGNSPLHF. CDR3 bases: TGTGCCAGCAGCTCCTTAGTTTCCACCGGTAATTCACCCCTCCACTTT. V is TRBV9 and J is TRBJ1-6, with D unresolved. Deletions cut 4 bases from V and 6 bases from J, with 17 bases between. Germline V gene lookup returns CDR1 SGDLS and CDR2 YYNGEE. The CDR3 totals 16 residues. The whole variable domain, filled in from reference TRBV9 and TRBJ1-6, reads DSGVTQTPKHLITATGQRVTLRCSPRSGDLSVYWYQQSLDQGLQFLIQYYNGEERAKGNILERFSAQQFPDLHSELNLSSLELGDSALYFCASSSLVSTGNSPLHFGNGTRLTVT.

This clone was seen more than once but under ten times. The chain joins TRBV11-2 to TRBJ2-7, with D perhaps TRBD1 (5 bases). Germline assignment: CDR1 SGHAT and CDR2 FQNNGV. This CDR3 region has 15 residues. V shed 4 bases and J shed 0 bases, with 13 bases lying between them. The CDR3 loop is CASSSPRQSSYEQYF. In DNA, the CDR3 is TGTGCCAGCAGCTCGCCTCGACAGAGCTCCTACGAGCAGTACTTC. Drawing the rest from reference TRBV11-2 and TRBJ2-7, the complete variable domain is EAGVAQSPRYKIIEKRQSVAFWCNPISGHATLYWYQQILGQGPKLLIQFQNNGVVDDSQLPKDRFSAERLKGVDSTLKIQPAKLEDSAVYLCASSSPRQSSYEQYFGPGTRLTVT.

This rearrangement joins TRBV28 to TRBJ2-7; 7 bases match TRBD2. The V gene's germline CDR1 is MDHEN and CDR2 SYDVKM. CDR3 length equals 13 residues. Germline trimming cut 4 bases from V and 3 bases from J; bases unmatched to any gene: 3. The CDR3 region has the DNA TGTGCCAGCAGTTCCGGGGAGGGCTACGAGCAGTACTTC. Translating it yields CASSSGEGYEQYF.

The chain carries TRBV7-2 and TRBJ2-3, with TRBD1 identical over 8 bases. The length of the CDR3 is 14 residues. CDR1 SGHTA and CDR2 FQGNSA come from the germline V gene. After removal of 5 bases from V and 1 base from J, the junction contained 2 bases not matched to a gene. CDR3 bases: TGTGCCAGCAGCCAGGACAGGGGCACAGATACGCAGTATTTT. Translating it yields CASSQDRGTDTQYF.

The rearrangement uses TRBV5-5 and TRBJ1-1; a weak D match, TRBD1 (5 bases). V was pared by 4 bases and J by 2 bases, with 15 bases between. This CDR3 contains 15 residues. Per the germline V gene, CDR1 is SGHKS and CDR2 is YYEKEE (reference sequence). CDR3 sequence (DNA): TGTGCCAGCAGCCCGGTCGGACAAGTCAACACTGAAGCTTTCTTT. Its protein product is CASSPVGQVNTEAFF.

The gene calls are TRBV5-1 and TRBJ2-6; TRBD2 aligns across 10 bases. This CDR3 region has 18 residues. CDR1 and CDR2 (germline): SGHRS, YFSETQ. V was pared by 0 bases and J by 4 bases, with 7 bases of the junction left unmatched. The CDR3 coding sequence is TGCGCCAGCAGCTTGGTCAGCGGGAGGGCCGCCGGGGCCAACGTCCTGACTTTC. Translating gives CASSLVSGRAAGANVLTF. The full variable domain, with the rest looked up from reference TRBV5-1 and TRBJ2-6, is KAGVTQTPRYLIKTRGQQVTLSCSPISGHRSVSWYQQTPGQGLQFLFEYFSETQRNKGNFPGRFSGRQFSNSRSEMNVSTLELGDSALYLCASSLVSGRAAGANVLTFGAGSRLTVL.

The gene calls are TRBV27 and TRBJ1-5; D call uncertain. The V gene lost 0 bases and the J gene lost 9 bases, with 6 bases spanning the gap. Germline V gives CDR1 MNHEY, CDR2 SMNVEV (reference sequence). The CDR3 has 12 amino acids. The CDR3 sequence is CASSLSAGPQHF. CDR3 sequence (DNA): TGTGCCAGCAGTTTATCGGCAGGGCCCCAGCATTTT.

V is TRBV19 and J is TRBJ2-1, with 7 bases that match TRBD1. This CDR3 has 16 amino acids. Germline V CDR1 and CDR2: LNHDA, SQIVND (reference sequence). J was trimmed by 0 bases and V by 5 bases; bases with no gene match: 7. The CDR3 bases are TGTGCCAGTAGTTCAAAGGGACAGAGCTCCTACAATGAGCAGTTCTTC. Its translation is CASSSKGQSSYNEQFF. Together with reference TRBV19 and TRBJ2-1, the CDR3 gives the full variable domain: DGGITQSPKYLFRKEGQNVTLSCEQNLNHDAMYWYRQDPGQGLRLIYYSQIVNDFQKGDIAEGYSVSREKKESFPLTVTSAQKNPTAFYLCASSSKGQSSYNEQFFGPGTRLTVL.

V usage is TRBV28 and J usage is TRBJ1-5; D gene uncertain. There are 14 residues in the CDR3. Per germline, CDR1 MDHEN and CDR2 SYDVKM. V was pared by 1 base and J by 3 bases, with 7 bases between. The CDR3: CASSLFQANQPQHF. CDR3 nucleotide sequence: TGTGCCAGCAGTTTATTCCAGGCCAATCAGCCCCAGCATTTT.

This chain connects TRBV28 to TRBJ1-5, with 8 bases identical to TRBD1. This CDR3 contains 19 residues. CDR1 MDHEN and CDR2 SYDVKM come from the germline V gene. V lost 1 base and J lost 5; bases outside the gene matches: 16. The CDR3, as DNA: TGTGCCAGCAGTTTATTGATTGCCGCCATGGACAGGGCGTATCAGCCCCAGCATTTT. Translated: CASSLLIAAMDRAYQPQHF.

This clone occurred once. This chain links TRBV13 with TRBJ2-3, with a possible D match to TRBD2 (6 bases). V was cut by 7 bases and J by 3 bases, with 14 bases left in between. The CDR3 covers 14 residues. The germline V gene has CDR1 PRHDT and CDR2 FYEKMQ (reference sequence). In DNA form, the CDR3 reads TGTGCCAGCAATACCTGGGGGGAAACAGATACGCAGTATTTT. Residues: CASNTWGETDTQYF.

The rearrangement links TRBV30 to TRBJ2-5, with TRBD2 matching 7 bases. The V and J ends lost 0 bases and 4 bases, in that order; junction bases with no gene match: 8. The germline V gene encodes CDR1 GTSNPN and CDR2 SVGIG (reference sequence). The CDR3 covers 15 residues. The chain's CDR3 is CAWSVRGSGRETQYF. CDR3 DNA sequence: TGTGCCTGGAGTGTACGCGGGAGCGGGCGAGAGACCCAGTACTTC.

This clone occurred a few times. V gene TRBV7-2 combines with J gene TRBJ2-7; 8 bases line up with TRBD1. This CDR3 is 15 amino acids long. Trimming at V came to 3 bases and at J to 2 bases, leaving 6 bases not matched to a gene. Per germline, CDR1 SGHTA and CDR2 FQGNSA. The CDR3 coding sequence is TGTGCCAGCAGCTTCCACGGACAGGGCCCCTACGAGCAGTACTTC. This gives the protein CASSFHGQGPYEQYF.

This chain links TRBV4-1 with TRBJ2-1; maybe TRBD2 (5 bases). With 0 bases removed from V and 0 bases from J, the gap between germline ends came to 15 bases. CDR1 is MGHRA and CDR2 is YSYEKL in the germline V gene. This CDR3 comprises 18 residues. CDR3 DNA: TGCGCCAGCAGCCAAGATAAGGCGGGCTTTAGCTCCTACAATGAGCAGTTCTTC. Protein: CASSQDKAGFSSYNEQFF.

The V call is TRBV5-1, the J call TRBJ2-3; 11 positions agree with TRBD2. This CDR3 has 15 residues. With V trimmed by 4 bases and J by 5 bases, 6 bases remained unmatched. From germline, CDR1 is SGHRS and CDR2 YFSETQ. The CDR3 protein is CASSRGLAELDTQYF. CDR3 coding DNA: TGCGCCAGCAGCAGGGGACTAGCGGAGTTAGATACGCAGTATTTT.

The sample holds a few counts of this clone. CDR3 sequence: CASSSLAGGSYEQYF. For the CDR3, the DNA is TGTGCCAGCAGTTCACTAGCGGGGGGTTCTTACGAGCAGTACTTC. The V gene is TRBV27, the J gene TRBJ2-7; 12 nucleotides match TRBD2. CDR3 length: 15 residues. Germline trimming cut 4 bases from V and 4 bases from J; bases unmatched to any gene: 5. In germline, CDR1 is MNHEY, CDR2 SMNVEV (reference sequence).

The chain carries TRBV5-1 and TRBJ2-1; 8 bases are shared with TRBD1. V dropped 4 bases and J dropped 9; count of bases not matched to a gene: 21. This CDR3 has 18 amino acids. Per germline, CDR1 SGHRS and CDR2 YFSETQ. CDR3 amino acids: CASSLGQGGANPLCEQFF. DNA for the CDR3: TGCGCCAGCAGCCTAGGACAGGGAGGCGCTAATCCCCTTTGTGAGCAGTTCTTC.

The count of this clone is one. The chain couples TRBV5-5 to TRBJ2-5, with 9 nucleotides matching TRBD1. This CDR3 region has 14 residues. The V and J ends lost 5 bases and 1 base, in that order; junction bases with no gene match: 3. Germline loops: CDR1 SGHKS, CDR2 YYEKEE (reference sequence). CDR3 nucleotides: TGTGCCAGCAGTCCGACAGGGGGCCAAGAGACCCAGTACTTC. The encoded protein is CASSPTGGQETQYF. Full variable domain (outside the CDR3, taken from reference TRBV5-5 and TRBJ2-5): DAGVTQSPTHLIKTRGQQVTLRCSPISGHKSVSWYQQVLGQGPQFIFQYYEKEERGRGNFPDRFSARQFPNYSSELNVNALLLGDSALYLCASSPTGGQETQYFGPGTRLLVL.